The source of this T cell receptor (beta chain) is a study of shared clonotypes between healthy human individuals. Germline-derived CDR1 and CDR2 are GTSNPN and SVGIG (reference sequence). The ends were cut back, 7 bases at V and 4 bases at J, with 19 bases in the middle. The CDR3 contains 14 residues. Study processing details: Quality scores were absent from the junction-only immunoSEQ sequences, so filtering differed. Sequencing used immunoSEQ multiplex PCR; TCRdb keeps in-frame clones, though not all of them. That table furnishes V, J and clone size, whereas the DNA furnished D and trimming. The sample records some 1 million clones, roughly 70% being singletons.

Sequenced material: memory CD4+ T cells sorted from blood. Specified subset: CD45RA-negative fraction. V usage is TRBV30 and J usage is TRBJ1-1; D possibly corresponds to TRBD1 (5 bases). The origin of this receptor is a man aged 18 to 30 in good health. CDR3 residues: CAYDWDFTSTEAFF. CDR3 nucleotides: TGTGCCTACGATTGGGACTTTACCTCCACTGAAGCTTTCTTT.